This TCR beta chain was recorded in a study of blood T cell repertoires in COVID-19. The CDR3 is 15 residues long. Trimming removed 5 bases from V and 2 bases from J; junction bases left unmatched: 7. Germline CDR1 reads SGHTA; CDR2 reads FQGTGA. Measured with immunoSEQ multiplex PCR; TCRdb has only the in-frame clones, and not every one. The sample records roughly 500,000 clones, roughly 88% being singletons. The chain carries TRBV7-3 and TRBJ2-3; TRBD2 matches at 7 bases. The origin of this receptor is a human donor in a cohort sampled during active COVID-19. Source material: peripheral blood. The CDR3 here is CASSPSSGYTDTQYF. Written as DNA, the CDR3 is TGTGCCAGCAGCCCGAGTAGCGGGTACACAGATACGCAGTATTTT.